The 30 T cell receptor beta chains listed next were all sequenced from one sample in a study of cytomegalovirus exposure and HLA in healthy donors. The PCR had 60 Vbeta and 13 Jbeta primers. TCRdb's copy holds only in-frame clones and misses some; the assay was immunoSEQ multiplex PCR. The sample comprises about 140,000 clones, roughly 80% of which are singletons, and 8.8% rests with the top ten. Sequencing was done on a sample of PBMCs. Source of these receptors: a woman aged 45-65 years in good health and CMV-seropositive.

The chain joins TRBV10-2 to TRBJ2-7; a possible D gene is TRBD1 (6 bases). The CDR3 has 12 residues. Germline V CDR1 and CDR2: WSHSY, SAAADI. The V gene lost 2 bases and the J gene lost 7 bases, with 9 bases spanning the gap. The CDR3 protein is CASSETTGEQYF. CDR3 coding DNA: TGCGCCAGCAGTGAGACCACAGGGGAGCAGTACTTC.

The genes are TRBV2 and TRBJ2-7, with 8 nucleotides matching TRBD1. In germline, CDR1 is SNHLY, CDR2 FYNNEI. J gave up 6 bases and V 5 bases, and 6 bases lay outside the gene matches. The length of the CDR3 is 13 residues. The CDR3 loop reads CASSYTQGGEQYF. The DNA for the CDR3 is TGTGCCAGCAGTTATACACAGGGGGGCGAGCAGTACTTC.

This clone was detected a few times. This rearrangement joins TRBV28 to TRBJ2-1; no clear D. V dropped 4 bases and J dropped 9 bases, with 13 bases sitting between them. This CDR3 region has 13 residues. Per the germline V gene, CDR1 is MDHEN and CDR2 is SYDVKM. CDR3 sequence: CASSSPNLSEQFF. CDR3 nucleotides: TGTGCCAGCAGTTCCCCGAATCTCAGTGAGCAGTTCTTC.

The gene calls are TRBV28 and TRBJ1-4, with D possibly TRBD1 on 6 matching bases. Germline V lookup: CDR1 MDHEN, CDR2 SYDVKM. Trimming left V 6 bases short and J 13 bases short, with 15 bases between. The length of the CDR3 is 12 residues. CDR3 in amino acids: CASSLQGSRLFF. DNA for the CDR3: TGTGCCAGCAGCTTACAGGGATCGAGACTGTTTTTT.

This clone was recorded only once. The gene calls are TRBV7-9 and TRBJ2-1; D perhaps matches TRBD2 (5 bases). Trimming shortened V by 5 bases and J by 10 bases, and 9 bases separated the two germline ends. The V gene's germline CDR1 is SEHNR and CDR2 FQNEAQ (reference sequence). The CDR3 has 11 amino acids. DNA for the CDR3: TGTGCCAGCAGCAGTCGGAGGGAGCAGTTCTTC. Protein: CASSSRREQFF. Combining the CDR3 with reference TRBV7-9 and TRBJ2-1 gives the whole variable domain DTGVSQNPRHKITKRGQNVTFRCDPISEHNRLYWYRQTLGQGPEFLTYFQNEAQLEKSRLLSDRFSAERPKGSFSTLEIQRTEQGDSAMYLCASSSRREQFFGPGTRLTVL.

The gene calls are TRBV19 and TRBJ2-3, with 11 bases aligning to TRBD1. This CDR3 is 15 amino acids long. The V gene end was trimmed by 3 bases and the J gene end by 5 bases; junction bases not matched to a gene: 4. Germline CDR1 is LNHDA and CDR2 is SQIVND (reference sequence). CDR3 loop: CASSIPGQGGDTQYF. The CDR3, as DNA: TGTGCCAGTAGTATTCCGGGACAGGGGGGAGATACGCAGTATTTT.

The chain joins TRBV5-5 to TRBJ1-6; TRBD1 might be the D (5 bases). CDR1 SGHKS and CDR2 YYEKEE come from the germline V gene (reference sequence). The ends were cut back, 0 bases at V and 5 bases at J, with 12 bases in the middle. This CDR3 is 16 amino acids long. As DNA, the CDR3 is TGTGCCAGCAGCTTGGTTGGGGACTTGAATAATTCACCCCTCCACTTT. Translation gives CASSLVGDLNNSPLHF. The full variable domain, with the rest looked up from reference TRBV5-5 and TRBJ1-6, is DAGVTQSPTHLIKTRGQQVTLRCSPISGHKSVSWYQQVLGQGPQFIFQYYEKEERGRGNFPDRFSARQFPNYSSELNVNALLLGDSALYLCASSLVGDLNNSPLHFGNGTRLTVT.

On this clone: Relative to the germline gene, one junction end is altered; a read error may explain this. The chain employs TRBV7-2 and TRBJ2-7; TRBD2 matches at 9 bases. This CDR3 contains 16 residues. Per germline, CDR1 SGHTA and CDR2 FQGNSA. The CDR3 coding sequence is TGTGCCAGCAGCGGGGGACCGGGACTAGCCTCCCACGAGCAGTACTTC. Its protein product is CASSGGPGLASHEQYF.

DNA for the CDR3: TGTGCCTGGTCCCAGGGGCCTCAAGATCAGCCCCAGCATTTT. As protein: CAWSQGPQDQPQHF. The V call is TRBV30, the J call TRBJ1-5; possibly TRBD1 for D (6 bases). Per the germline V gene, CDR1 is GTSNPN and CDR2 is SVGIG (reference sequence). Trimming removed 5 bases at V and 5 bases at J, with 16 bases between. This CDR3 is 14 amino acids long.

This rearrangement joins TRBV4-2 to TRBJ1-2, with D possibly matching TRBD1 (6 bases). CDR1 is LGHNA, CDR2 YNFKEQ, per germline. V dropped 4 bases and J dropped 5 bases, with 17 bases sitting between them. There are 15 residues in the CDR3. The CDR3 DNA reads TGTGCCAGCAGCCTAAGGGGGAGGGGCGGGTATGGCTACACCTTC. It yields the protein CASSLRGRGGYGYTF.

This chain's CDR3 is CASSLWPFYEQYF. CDR3 sequence (DNA): TGTGCCAGCAGTTTATGGCCGTTTTACGAGCAGTACTTC. The V and J genes are TRBV27 and TRBJ2-7; D unresolved. Germline assignment: CDR1 MNHEY and CDR2 SMNVEV (reference sequence). This CDR3 spans 13 amino acids. Trimming removed 1 base from V and 4 bases from J, with 8 bases in between.

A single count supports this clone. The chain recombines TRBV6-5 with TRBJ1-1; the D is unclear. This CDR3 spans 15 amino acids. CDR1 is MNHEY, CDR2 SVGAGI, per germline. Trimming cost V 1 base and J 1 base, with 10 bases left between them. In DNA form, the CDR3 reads TGTGCCAGCAGTTACTGGTCGGAGTCGAACACTGAAGCTTTCTTT. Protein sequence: CASSYWSESNTEAFF.

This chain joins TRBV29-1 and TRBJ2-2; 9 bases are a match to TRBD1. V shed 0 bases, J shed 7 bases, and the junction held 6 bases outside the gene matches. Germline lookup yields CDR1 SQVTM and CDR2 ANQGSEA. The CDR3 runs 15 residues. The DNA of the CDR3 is TGCAGCGTTGAAGATGTCCGGACAGGGGTCGGGGAGCTGTTTTTT. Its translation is CSVEDVRTGVGELFF.

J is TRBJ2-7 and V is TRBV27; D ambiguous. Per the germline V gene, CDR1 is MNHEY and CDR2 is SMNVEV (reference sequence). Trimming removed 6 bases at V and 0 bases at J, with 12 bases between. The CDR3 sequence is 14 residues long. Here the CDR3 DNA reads TGTGCCAGCAGACCTCTCGACAACTCCTACGAGCAGTACTTC. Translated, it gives CASRPLDNSYEQYF.

The CDR3 DNA reads as TGTGCCAGCAGCAAAGTCACTAGCGGGGGTCATCAAGAGACCCAGTACTTC. Protein: CASSKVTSGGHQETQYF. V is TRBV21-1 and J is TRBJ2-5; TRBD2, the table's D call, was not compared with the DNA. TRBV21-1 is deemed a pseudogene. The CDR3 covers 17 residues.

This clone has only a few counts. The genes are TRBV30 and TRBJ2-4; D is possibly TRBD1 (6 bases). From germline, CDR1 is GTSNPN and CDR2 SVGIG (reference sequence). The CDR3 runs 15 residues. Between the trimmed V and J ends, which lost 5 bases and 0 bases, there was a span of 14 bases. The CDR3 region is CAWHPGALAKNIQYF. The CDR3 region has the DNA TGTGCCTGGCACCCAGGGGCGCTAGCCAAAAACATTCAGTACTTC.

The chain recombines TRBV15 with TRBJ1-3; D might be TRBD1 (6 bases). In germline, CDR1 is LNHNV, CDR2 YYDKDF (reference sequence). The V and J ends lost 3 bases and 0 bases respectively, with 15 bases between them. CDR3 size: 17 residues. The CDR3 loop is CATSRRSGTNSGNTIYF. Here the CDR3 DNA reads TGTGCCACCAGCAGGCGATCCGGGACAAACTCTGGAAACACCATATATTTT.

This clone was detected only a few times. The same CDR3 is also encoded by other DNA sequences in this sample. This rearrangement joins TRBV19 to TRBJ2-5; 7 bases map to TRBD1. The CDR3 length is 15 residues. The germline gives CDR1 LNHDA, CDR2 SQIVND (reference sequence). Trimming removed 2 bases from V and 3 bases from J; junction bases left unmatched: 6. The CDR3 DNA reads TGTGCCAGTAGTATAAGACAGGGCAGGGAAGAGACCCAGTACTTC. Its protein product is CASSIRQGREETQYF.

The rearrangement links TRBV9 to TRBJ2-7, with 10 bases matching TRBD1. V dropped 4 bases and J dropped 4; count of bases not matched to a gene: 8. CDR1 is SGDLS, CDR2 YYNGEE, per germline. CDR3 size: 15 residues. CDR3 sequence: CASSPRTGGSYEQYF. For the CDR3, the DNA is TGTGCCAGCAGCCCCAGGACAGGGGGTTCGTACGAGCAGTACTTC.

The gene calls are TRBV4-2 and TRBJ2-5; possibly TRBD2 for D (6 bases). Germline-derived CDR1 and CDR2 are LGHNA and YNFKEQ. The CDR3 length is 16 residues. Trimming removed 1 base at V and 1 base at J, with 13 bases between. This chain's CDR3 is CASSQGVAVIQETQYF. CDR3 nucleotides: TGTGCCAGCAGCCAAGGGGTAGCGGTAATCCAAGAGACCCAGTACTTC.

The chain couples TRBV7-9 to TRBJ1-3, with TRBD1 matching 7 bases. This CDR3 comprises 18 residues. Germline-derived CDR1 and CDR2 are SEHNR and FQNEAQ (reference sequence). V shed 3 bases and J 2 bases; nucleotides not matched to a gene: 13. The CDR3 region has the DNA TGTGCCAGCAGCTTGAGCCGGGCAGGGGGATATGCTGGAAACACCATATATTTT. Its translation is CASSLSRAGGYAGNTIYF. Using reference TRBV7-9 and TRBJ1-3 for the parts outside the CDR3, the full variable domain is DTGVSQNPRHKITKRGQNVTFRCDPISEHNRLYWYRQTLGQGPEFLTYFQNEAQLEKSRLLSDRFSAERPKGSFSTLEIQRTEQGDSAMYLCASSLSRAGGYAGNTIYFGEGSWLTVV.

The CDR3 loop reads CASSFHSSNYHQPQHF. The CDR3 bases are TGTGCCAGCAGCTTTCATTCCAGTAACTATCATCAGCCCCAGCATTTT. The rearrangement uses TRBV7-2 and TRBJ1-5, with D unresolved. The CDR3 length is 16 residues. The V end lost 3 bases, the J end lost 5 bases, and 17 bases lay between the germline ends. Germline V gene sequence: CDR1 SGHTA, CDR2 FQGNSA.

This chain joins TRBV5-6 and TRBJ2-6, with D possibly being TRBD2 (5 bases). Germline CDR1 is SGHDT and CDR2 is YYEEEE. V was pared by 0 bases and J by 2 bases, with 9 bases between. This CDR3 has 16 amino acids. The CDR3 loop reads CASSLGGRTGANVLTF. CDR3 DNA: TGTGCCAGCAGCTTGGGTGGGAGAACTGGGGCCAACGTCCTGACTTTC.

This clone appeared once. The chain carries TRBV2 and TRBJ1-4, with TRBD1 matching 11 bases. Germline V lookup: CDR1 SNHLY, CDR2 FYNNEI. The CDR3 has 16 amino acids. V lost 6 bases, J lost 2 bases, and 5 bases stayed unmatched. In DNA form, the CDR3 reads TGTGCCAGCAGCCGGGACAGGGGGAGCACTAATGAAAAACTGTTTTTT. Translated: CASSRDRGSTNEKLFF.

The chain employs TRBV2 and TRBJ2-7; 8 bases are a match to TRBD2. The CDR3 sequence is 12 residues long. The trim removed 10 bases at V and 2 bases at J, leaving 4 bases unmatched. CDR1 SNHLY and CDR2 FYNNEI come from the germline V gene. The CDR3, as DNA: TGTGCCATACAGCGGGGGACCTACGAGCAGTACTTC. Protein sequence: CAIQRGTYEQYF.

CDR3 sequence: CASSRGGVVSEKLFF. The CDR3 DNA follows: TGTGCCAGCAGCCGAGGAGGGGTCGTCAGCGAAAAACTGTTTTTT. The chain uses TRBV5-4 and TRBJ1-4; a possible D gene is TRBD1 (5 bases). V was shortened by 4 bases and J by 8 bases, with 18 bases between the two germline ends. CDR3 size: 15 residues. Germline CDR1 SGHNT, CDR2 YYREEE (reference sequence).

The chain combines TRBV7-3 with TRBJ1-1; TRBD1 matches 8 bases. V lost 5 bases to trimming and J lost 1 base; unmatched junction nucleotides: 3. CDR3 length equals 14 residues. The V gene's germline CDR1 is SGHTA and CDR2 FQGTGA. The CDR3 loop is CASSRGQENTEAFF. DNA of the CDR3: TGTGCCAGCAGCCGGGGACAGGAGAACACTGAAGCTTTCTTT.

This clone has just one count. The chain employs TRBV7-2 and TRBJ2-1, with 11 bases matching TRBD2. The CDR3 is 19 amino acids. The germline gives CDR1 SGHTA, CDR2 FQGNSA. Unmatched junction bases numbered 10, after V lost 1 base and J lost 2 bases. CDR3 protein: CASSLDWLASGGTYNEQFF. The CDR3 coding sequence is TGTGCCAGCAGCTTAGACTGGTTGGCTAGCGGGGGGACCTACAATGAGCAGTTCTTC. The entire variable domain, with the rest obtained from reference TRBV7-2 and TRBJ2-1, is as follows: GAGVSQSPSNKVTEKGKDVELRCDPISGHTALYWYRQSLGQGLEFLIYFQGNSAPDKSGLPSDRFSAERTGGSVSTLTIQRTQQEDSAVYLCASSLDWLASGGTYNEQFFGPGTRLTVL.

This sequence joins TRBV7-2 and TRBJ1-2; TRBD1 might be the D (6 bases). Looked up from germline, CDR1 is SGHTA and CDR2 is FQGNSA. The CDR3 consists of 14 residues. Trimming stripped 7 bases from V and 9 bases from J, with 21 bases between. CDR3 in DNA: TGTGCCAGCACCCTGGACAGTTCCTCCGGGAGCTACACCTTC. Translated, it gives CASTLDSSSGSYTF.

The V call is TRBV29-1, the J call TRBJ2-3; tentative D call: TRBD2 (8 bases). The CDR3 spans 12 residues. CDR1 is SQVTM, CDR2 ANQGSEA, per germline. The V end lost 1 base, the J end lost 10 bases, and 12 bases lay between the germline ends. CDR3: CSVEAGGTAQYF. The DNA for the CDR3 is TGCAGCGTTGAAGCGGGAGGGACAGCGCAGTATTTT.